This T cell receptor (beta chain) was captured by sequencing in a study of human T cells and chemical hapten exposure. Within the library, unique molecular identifiers were attached to each individual cDNA molecule. TCRdb reprocessed the RACE reads with MiXCR, giving one entry per CDR3 protein. Of tens of thousands of distinct CDR3 sequences in the sample, 10% to 15% were seen once. Trimming removed 4 bases at V and 8 bases at J, with 12 bases between. Germline V gives CDR1 SQVTM, CDR2 ANQGSEA. The CDR3 length is 12 residues. This clonotype was counted only a few times. Indicated time point: patch test 3, about 24 weeks after DPC sensitization. Treatment specified: therapeutic diphenylcyclopropenone sensitization with weekly scalp DPC.

The starting material was whole blood, obtained in connection with sensitization to the hapten diphenylcyclopropenone (DPC). The V call is TRBV29-1, the J call TRBJ2-1; D is possibly TRBD2 (5 bases). The sequence derives from a woman aged 50 to 65 with alopecia areata. Some clones in this sample may be carry-over from other donors' samples. The chain's CDR3 is CSVAGIGDEQFF. The DNA of the CDR3 is TGCAGCGTTGCCGGGATCGGCGATGAGCAGTTCTTC.